The 31 T cell receptor beta chains presented below share a single source sample, sequenced in a study of T cells after yellow fever vaccination. TCRdb itself ran the 5' RACE reads through MiXCR, one entry per CDR3 protein. The sample has 200,000 to 300,000 distinct CDR3 sequences, roughly 6.2% seen once. This sample comprised CD4+ T cells sorted from PBMCs, obtained on the day of the yellow fever booster vaccination. Receptors originate from a man aged 25 to 40 who received the YFV17D yellow fever vaccine.

This clonotype appeared a few times. The chain has TRBV28 and TRBJ2-2, with 8 bases identical to TRBD2. The germline V gene has CDR1 MDHEN and CDR2 SYDVKM. The CDR3 sequence is 15 residues long. V lost 3 bases, J lost 7 bases, and 7 bases stayed unmatched. The CDR3 nucleotides are TGTGCCAGCAGTTTGATAGGACTAGCTTTCGGGGAGCTGTTTTTT. This translates into CASSLIGLAFGELFF.

The sample holds many counts of this clonotype. V gene TRBV5-1 combines with J gene TRBJ2-2; TRBD1 is a possible D gene (5 bases). V lost 5 bases and J 9 bases, leaving 17 bases between the germline ends. Germline V lookup: CDR1 SGHRS, CDR2 YFSETQ. The CDR3 contains 14 residues. CDR3 in amino acids: CASSMDTAGRELFF. The CDR3 DNA sequence: TGCGCCAGCAGTATGGACACCGCCGGCCGGGAGCTGTTTTTT.

This clonotype was seen ten or more times. The gene calls are TRBV4-3 and TRBJ2-2; possible D gene TRBD1, 5 bases. The germline CDR1 and CDR2 sequences are LGHNA and YSLEER. Deletions cut 0 bases from V and 6 bases from J, with 5 bases between. The CDR3 contains 13 residues. CDR3 DNA sequence: TGCGCCAGCAGCCAAGACAGGGCCGGGGAGCTGTTTTTT. It is translated as CASSQDRAGELFF.

V usage is TRBV20-1 and J usage is TRBJ1-5; tentatively, D is TRBD1 (5 bases). The CDR3 has 14 residues. From germline, CDR1 is DFQATT and CDR2 SNEGSKA (reference sequence). Trimming shortened V by 3 bases and J by 1 base, and 10 bases separated the two germline ends. CDR3: CSASSGGSNQPQHF. The DNA of the CDR3 is TGCAGTGCTAGTTCCGGGGGAAGCAATCAGCCCCAGCATTTT.

This clonotype showed up many times. The V and J genes are TRBV20-1 and TRBJ1-1; D uncertain. V lost 2 bases, J lost 2 bases, and 9 bases lay in between. The CDR3 runs to 13 residues. The germline V gene encodes CDR1 DFQATT and CDR2 SNEGSKA (reference sequence). The CDR3 coding sequence is TGCAGTGCTAGAATGAGAGGTAACACTGAAGCTTTCTTT. Amino acids: CSARMRGNTEAFF.

The chain carries TRBV7-3 and TRBJ2-2; weak D call: TRBD1 (6 bases). The CDR3 has 13 amino acids. Between the trimmed V and J ends, which lost 4 bases and 6 bases, there was a span of 9 bases. Germline lookup yields CDR1 SGHTA and CDR2 FQGTGA. CDR3 sequence (DNA): TGTGCCAGCAGCTCCCAGGGGTCCGGGGAGCTGTTTTTT. Encoded protein: CASSSQGSGELFF. Drawing the rest from reference TRBV7-3 and TRBJ2-2, the complete variable domain is GAGVSQTPSNKVTEKGKYVELRCDPISGHTALYWYRQSLGQGPEFLIYFQGTGAADDSGLPNDRFFAVRPEGSVSTLKIQRTERGDSAVYLCASSSQGSGELFFGEGSRLTVL.

V usage is TRBV6-5 and J usage is TRBJ1-4, with D tentatively TRBD1 (6 bases). V lost 4 bases to trimming and J lost 7 bases, with 13 bases between them. Germline V lookup: CDR1 MNHEY, CDR2 SVGAGI. The CDR3 sequence is 14 residues long. The CDR3 DNA follows: TGTGCCAGCAGTTCCCGGACAGAGGGTGAAAAACTGTTTTTT. Amino acid sequence: CASSSRTEGEKLFF.

A few counts support this clonotype. V is TRBV28 and J is TRBJ1-1; D possibly corresponds to TRBD1 (5 bases). The germline V gene has CDR1 MDHEN and CDR2 SYDVKM. The length of the CDR3 is 13 residues. The V end was cut by 4 bases, the J end by 6 bases, with 12 bases between. The DNA of the CDR3 is TGTGCCAGCAGTTCCCCGGGACGACCTGAAGCTTTCTTT. Amino acid sequence: CASSSPGRPEAFF.

The sample holds a few counts of this clonotype. V gene TRBV7-3 combines with J gene TRBJ2-1; TRBD2 agrees at 8 bases. Trimming at V came to 3 bases and at J to 7 bases, leaving 5 bases not matched to a gene. CDR1 and CDR2 (germline): SGHTA, FQGTGA. There are 14 residues in the CDR3. The CDR3 loop is CASSFSGSWNEQFF. CDR3 nucleotides: TGTGCCAGCAGCTTCAGCGGGAGTTGGAATGAGCAGTTCTTC.

The chain joins TRBV2 to TRBJ1-6; D gene uncertain. The CDR3 consists of 14 residues. Trimming shortened V by 7 bases and J by 9 bases, and 16 bases separated the two germline ends. CDR1 is SNHLY, CDR2 FYNNEI, per germline. The CDR3 loop is CASTLIPAGSPLHF. The CDR3 DNA sequence: TGTGCCAGCACCCTAATCCCGGCTGGTTCACCCCTCCACTTT.

The chain carries TRBV9 and TRBJ2-7, with D perhaps TRBD2 (6 bases). Germline V lookup: CDR1 SGDLS, CDR2 YYNGEE. Trimming removed 0 bases from V and 0 bases from J, with 10 bases in between. The length of the CDR3 is 15 residues. The DNA of the CDR3 is TGTGCCAGCAGCGTAGGAGTCGGGAGCTCCTACGAGCAGTACTTC. Translating it yields CASSVGVGSSYEQYF.

This clonotype occurred many times. CDR3 nucleotides: TGTGCCAGCAGTCTCGTTAGCGGGAGCTCCTACAATGAGCAGTTCTTC. This codes for CASSLVSGSSYNEQFF. This chain connects TRBV2 to TRBJ2-1, with TRBD2 matching over 9 bases. V was pared by 5 bases and J by 0 bases, with 5 bases of the junction left unmatched. The germline V gene has CDR1 SNHLY and CDR2 FYNNEI. This CDR3 is 16 amino acids long.

This clonotype was observed at least ten times. This chain joins TRBV28 and TRBJ1-1; D gene unclear. This CDR3 is built from 12 residues. Trimming stripped 4 bases from V and 5 bases from J, with 8 bases between. From germline, CDR1 is MDHEN and CDR2 SYDVKM. The CDR3 reads CASSSLATEAFF. The CDR3 region has the DNA TGTGCCAGCAGTTCGTTGGCGACTGAAGCTTTCTTT. The full variable domain, completed using reference TRBV28 and TRBJ1-1, is DVKVTQSSRYLVKRTGEKVFLECVQDMDHENMFWYRQDPGLGLRLIYFSYDVKMKEKGDIPEGYSVSREKKERFSLILESASTNQTSMYLCASSSLATEAFFGQGTRLTVV.

This clonotype has just a few counts. This sequence joins TRBV20-1 and TRBJ2-5; no definite D call. V lost 3 bases, J lost 5 bases, and 7 bases lay in between. Germline values: CDR1 DFQATT, CDR2 SNEGSKA (reference sequence). CDR3 length equals 11 residues. The CDR3, as DNA: TGCAGTGCTAGGAACTCGGAGACCCAGTACTTC. Amino acid sequence: CSARNSETQYF.

The CDR3 reads CASSSVAGTTDTQYF. The DNA for the CDR3 is TGTGCCAGCAGCTCGGTAGCGGGGACCACAGATACGCAGTATTTT. The chain carries TRBV7-2 and TRBJ2-3; 8 bases align to TRBD2. From germline, CDR1 is SGHTA and CDR2 FQGNSA. CDR3 length: 15 residues. The V gene end was trimmed by 4 bases and the J gene end by 2 bases; junction bases not matched to a gene: 5.

This clonotype came up many times. The chain carries TRBV12-3 or TRBV12-4 and TRBJ2-3; D is possibly TRBD1 (8 bases). This CDR3 is built from 15 residues. The V end lost 3 bases, the J end lost 4 bases, and 14 bases lay between the germline ends. Here the CDR3 reads CASSLTGEGADTQYF. The CDR3 DNA follows: TGTGCCAGCAGTTTGACAGGGGAGGGAGCAGATACGCAGTATTTT.

The chain is built from TRBV28 and TRBJ2-7; D possibly corresponds to TRBD2 (6 bases). The V end lost 3 bases, the J end lost 7 bases, and 10 bases lay between the germline ends. Germline V gene data show CDR1 as MDHEN and CDR2 as SYDVKM. The CDR3 covers 12 residues. The CDR3 nucleotides are TGTGCCAGCAGTTTTGAGGGGAGGGAGCAGTACTTC. Protein product: CASSFEGREQYF.

This clonotype was found many times. The chain joins TRBV20-1 to TRBJ2-1; 9 bases map to TRBD1. Per the germline V gene, CDR1 is DFQATT and CDR2 is SNEGSKA (reference sequence). The J segment lost 8 bases and the V segment lost 5 bases, leaving 10 bases of the junction unmatched. CDR3 length equals 14 residues. CDR3 region: CSADGQGYKDEQFF. The CDR3 DNA follows: TGCAGTGCTGACGGACAGGGGTATAAGGATGAGCAGTTCTTC.

This sequence joins TRBV12-3 or TRBV12-4 and TRBJ2-7; 7 nucleotides line up with TRBD1. The ends lost 6 bases at V and 3 bases at J; junction bases unmatched: 5. CDR3 length: 13 amino acids. CDR3 region: CASRGTEYYEQYF. As DNA, the CDR3 is TGTGCCAGCAGGGGGACAGAATACTACGAGCAGTACTTC.

In its sample, this clonotype was seen a few times. This chain connects TRBV3-1 to TRBJ2-7, with D possibly matching TRBD2 (5 bases). The CDR3 contains 15 residues. Trimming cost V 1 base and J 3 bases, with 13 bases left between them. CDR1 LGHDT and CDR2 YNNKEL come from the germline V gene (reference sequence). Here the CDR3 DNA reads TGTGCCAGCAGCCAAGTCGGCGGACTGAGCTACGAGCAGTACTTC. Protein product: CASSQVGGLSYEQYF.

This clonotype was seen only a few times. The V gene is TRBV9, the J gene TRBJ1-1; no definite D call. Between the trimmed V and J ends, which lost 0 bases and 5 bases, there was a span of 11 bases. The CDR3 contains 14 residues. From germline, CDR1 is SGDLS and CDR2 YYNGEE. The CDR3 nucleotides read TGTGCCAGCAGCGTAGGGGGTCCCGGGACTGAAGCTTTCTTT. Its protein is CASSVGGPGTEAFF.

This clonotype was counted many times. This chain uses TRBV6-5 with TRBJ2-2; D is uncertain. Germline CDR1 MNHEY, CDR2 SVGAGI. The CDR3 has 14 amino acids. With 2 bases removed from V and 6 bases from J, the gap between germline ends came to 10 bases. CDR3: CASSYGSYAGELFF. The CDR3 coding sequence is TGTGCCAGCAGTTACGGTTCCTACGCCGGGGAGCTGTTTTTT.

This rearrangement joins TRBV7-9 to TRBJ2-2; 8 bases line up with TRBD1. Per germline, CDR1 SEHNR and CDR2 FQNEAQ (reference sequence). CDR3 length: 17 amino acids. The V segment lost 6 bases and the J segment 3 bases; nucleotides outside the gene matches: 12. For the CDR3, the DNA is TGTGCCAGCAGTACACCCAGAGGACAGGGCTACACCGGGGAGCTGTTTTTT. It yields the protein CASSTPRGQGYTGELFF.

In regard to this clonotype: The junction shows a germline mismatch at one end, possibly a read error. The rearrangement joins TRBV6-5 to TRBJ2-7; TRBD2 might be the D (6 bases). The CDR3 length is 17 residues. CDR1 is MNHEY and CDR2 is SVGAGI in the germline V gene. The CDR3 sequence is CACSYSAPGTVPYEQYF. The CDR3 region has the DNA TGTGCCTGCAGTTACTCGGCCCCCGGGACTGTTCCCTACGAGCAGTACTTC.

This clonotype was seen ten or more times. V gene TRBV10-3 combines with J gene TRBJ2-1, with TRBD2 matching over 9 bases. The V segment lost 4 bases and the J segment 8 bases; nucleotides outside the gene matches: 12. This CDR3 comprises 16 residues. Germline CDR1 is ENHRY and CDR2 is SYGVKD. The CDR3 nucleotides are TGTGCCATCAGTGCCCCTTCAGCGGGAGGTTCGGATGAGCAGTTCTTC. Protein: CAISAPSAGGSDEQFF.

The rearrangement links TRBV30 to TRBJ2-2; D not resolved. Germline CDR1 reads GTSNPN; CDR2 reads SVGIG (reference sequence). V was trimmed by 2 bases and J by 6 bases, leaving 13 bases between them. This CDR3 region has 14 residues. In nucleotides, the CDR3 is TGTGCCTGGAGTTCCTATGGGTTCGCCGGGGAGCTGTTTTTT. Its translation is CAWSSYGFAGELFF.

This clonotype was counted a few times. This chain links TRBV5-1 with TRBJ2-3, with a possible D match to TRBD2 (6 bases). The CDR3 extends over 18 amino acids. V gave up 4 bases and J gave up 0 bases, with 21 bases separating them. Germline values: CDR1 SGHRS, CDR2 YFSETQ. The CDR3 DNA reads as TGCGCCAGCAGCCCCCCTCGCGGGGCCGCGGGTAGCACAGATACGCAGTATTTT. Translating gives CASSPPRGAAGSTDTQYF.

V and J are TRBV15 and TRBJ2-3; D not certain. Trimming cost V 3 bases and J 2 bases, with 18 bases left between them. This CDR3 region has 17 residues. The germline V gene has CDR1 LNHNV and CDR2 YYDKDF (reference sequence). The CDR3 is CATSSRRSDRLTDTQYF. The CDR3 coding sequence is TGTGCCACCAGCAGTCGCCGGTCGGATAGGCTCACAGATACGCAGTATTTT.

The V and J genes are TRBV20-1 and TRBJ2-5; 8 positions agree with TRBD2. The CDR3 contains 12 residues. Germline CDR1 and CDR2: DFQATT and SNEGSKA (reference sequence). V trimming: 6 bases; J trimming: 5 bases; junction bases outside the gene matches: 5. The CDR3 spells CSAKRERETQYF. The CDR3 nucleotides read TGCAGTGCCAAGCGGGAGAGGGAGACCCAGTACTTC.

The CDR3, as DNA: TGCAGTGCGACGCCTTTTGTGCGACTAGCTATATACAATGAGCAGTTCTTC. Translating it yields CSATPFVRLAIYNEQFF. J is TRBJ2-1 and V is TRBV20-1; 7 bases agree with TRBD2. With V trimmed by 6 bases and J by 4 bases, 18 bases remained unmatched. The CDR3 extends over 17 amino acids. Germline loops: CDR1 DFQATT, CDR2 SNEGSKA (reference sequence).

This clonotype was seen ten or more times. V usage is TRBV7-2 and J usage is TRBJ2-1; 11 nucleotides match TRBD2. This CDR3 contains 14 residues. Unmatched junction bases numbered 6, after V lost 5 bases and J lost 9 bases. Germline V gene lookup returns CDR1 SGHTA and CDR2 FQGNSA. The CDR3 DNA reads TGTGCCAGCAGCCTTGTAGCGGGAGGGGCTGAGCAGTTCTTC. It is translated as CASSLVAGGAEQFF.